These T cell receptor beta chains were read from a single sample in a study of PD-1 blockade in mismatch repair-deficient tumors. The protocol was immunoSEQ multiplex PCR, while the TCRdb copy is restricted to in-frame clones and leaves out a portion. The sample has about 100,000 clones; 70% to 85% are singletons. The sample consisted of peripheral blood, taken 36 weeks after starting pembrolizumab. These receptors were taken from an adult with mismatch repair-deficient cancer. The CDR3 runs from the conserved cysteine through the conserved F or W. A D gene is named only where the DNA matches it firmly. Clone size is given for some rows only: seen once, a few or many times, or a class if the clone is expanded.

>TRBV30|TRBJ2-7|NA|few
CAWSVIRASYEQYF
TGTGCCTGGAGTGTAATCAGGGCATCCTACGAGCAGTACTTC
>TRBV4-3|TRBJ2-1|NA|NA
CASSHRGPGSDEQFF
TGCGCCAGCAGCCACAGAGGCCCAGGCAGTGATGAGCAGTTCTTC
>TRBV11-1|TRBJ1-1|NA|NA
CASSREVRTEAFF
TGTGCCAGCAGCCGGGAGGTGAGGACTGAAGCTTTCTTT
>TRBV7-9|TRBJ2-7|NA|NA
CASSGTGGKSHEQYF
TGTGCCAGCAGCGGGACCGGGGGCAAGAGTCACGAGCAGTACTTC
>TRBV5-1|TRBJ2-2|TRBD1|few
CASTPEGAGVGELFF
TGCGCCAGCACACCTGAGGGGGCTGGGGTCGGGGAGCTGTTTTTT
>TRBV4-1|TRBJ2-1|TRBD1|NA
CASSPTGERRGYNEQFF
TGCGCCAGCAGCCCGACAGGGGAAAGGCGGGGCTACAATGAGCAGTTCTTC
>TRBV2|TRBJ1-1|NA|NA
CASLETAQNTEAFF
TGTGCCAGCCTTGAAACGGCCCAGAACACTGAAGCTTTCTTT
>TRBV30|TRBJ1-1|TRBD1|NA
CAWSPGGTEAFF
TGTGCCTGGAGTCCAGGGGGCACTGAAGCTTTCTTT
>TRBV12-5|TRBJ2-1|TRBD2|NA
CASGYGGGNEQFF
TGTGCTAGTGGTTATGGGGGGGGGAATGAGCAGTTCTTC
>TRBV14|TRBJ2-1|NA|NA
CASSQDHRRNYNEQFF
TGTGCCAGCAGCCAAGATCACAGAAGAAACTACAATGAGCAGTTCTTC
>TRBV11-3|TRBJ1-1|NA|NA
CASSFRQEEAFF
TGTGCCAGCAGCTTTCGACAGGAGGAAGCTTTCTTT
>TRBV13|TRBJ1-1|NA|NA
CASSEAPGAADTEAFF
TGTGCCAGCAGCGAGGCCCCTGGGGCTGCGGACACTGAAGCTTTCTTT
>TRBV7-9|TRBJ1-1|NA|NA
CASSRALGMNTEAFF
TGCGCCAGCAGCCGAGCTCTGGGGATGAACACTGAAGCTTTCTTT
>TRBV5-1|TRBJ1-1|NA|NA
CASSLEGGATEAFF
TGCGCCAGCAGCTTGGAGGGAGGCGCCACTGAAGCTTTCTTT
>TRBV5-1|TRBJ2-2|NA|NA
CASSPGHPTGELFF
TGCGCCAGCAGTCCTGGACACCCCACCGGGGAGCTGTTTTTT
>TRBV7-2|TRBJ2-7|TRBD2|NA
CASSPRTSGSSYEQYF
TGTGCCAGCAGCCCGAGGACTAGCGGGAGCTCTTACGAGCAGTACTTC
>TRBV2|TRBJ2-2|NA|few
CASSARGPPGELFF
TGTGCCAGCAGTGCCAGGGGTCCCCCCGGGGAGCTGTTTTTT
>TRBV11-3|TRBJ2-3|TRBD1|NA
CASSLRQGPDTQYF
TGTGCCAGCAGCTTAAGACAGGGCCCAGATACGCAGTATTTT
>TRBV9|TRBJ2-7|NA|NA
CASSGAYEQYF
TGTGCCAGCAGTGGGGCCTACGAGCAGTACTTC
>TRBV19|TRBJ1-5|TRBD1|NA
CASHIGGQGPQPQHF
TGTGCCAGCCATATTGGAGGACAGGGGCCACAGCCCCAGCATTTT
>TRBV4-1|TRBJ2-5|NA|NA
CASSLLVQGVETQYF
TGCGCCAGCAGCCTCCTCGTTCAGGGTGTGGAGACCCAGTACTTC
>TRBV28|TRBJ2-5|NA|NA
CASSLRFRTGETQYF
TGTGCCAGCAGTTTAAGGTTTCGTACCGGGGAGACCCAGTACTTC
>TRBV7-8|TRBJ1-1|NA|NA
CASSWGRTEAFF
TGTGCCAGCAGCTGGGGGCGGACTGAAGCTTTCTTT
>TRBV30|TRBJ2-7|TRBD1|NA
CAWRDRGGLYEQYF
TGTGCCTGGAGGGACAGGGGAGGCCTTTACGAGCAGTACTTC
>TRBV9|TRBJ2-6|NA|NA
CASSPAGANVLTF
TGTGCCAGCAGCCCCGCCGGGGCCAACGTCCTGACTTTC
>TRBV2|TRBJ1-1|NA|NA
CASRKEMNTEAFF
TGTGCGTCGAGGAAGGAAATGAACACTGAAGCTTTCTTT
>TRBV10-1|TRBJ1-1|NA|NA
CASSAGKAPEAFF
TGCGCCAGCAGTGCGGGAAAGGCGCCCGAAGCTTTCTTT
>TRBV7-6|TRBJ2-7|TRBD2|NA
CASSPRILTSGILYEQYF
TGTGCCAGCAGCCCCCGTATCTTGACTAGCGGGATTCTCTACGAGCAGTACTTC
>TRBV29-1|TRBJ2-2|TRBD2|NA
CSVGEGTSSGELFF
TGCAGCGTTGGGGAGGGGACTAGCTCCGGGGAGCTGTTTTTT
>TRBV4-1|TRBJ2-1|NA|NA
CASSRAYNEQFF
TGCGCCAGCAGCCGAGCATACAATGAGCAGTTCTTC
>TRBV11-3|TRBJ2-1|NA|NA
CASSLEPGYYNEQFF
TGTGCCAGCAGCTTAGAACCAGGGTACTACAATGAGCAGTTCTTC
>TRBV11-2|TRBJ2-2|TRBD2|NA
CASSPLAGPTGELFF
TGTGCCAGCAGCCCACTAGCGGGACCCACCGGGGAGCTGTTTTTT
>TRBV9|TRBJ2-7|NA|NA
CASSVGGGTEEQYF
TGTGCCAGCAGCGTAGGGGGAGGGACAGAGGAGCAGTACTTC
>TRBV12-5|TRBJ2-5|NA|NA
CASGSTGSETQYF
TGTGCTAGTGGTTCCACAGGGTCCGAGACCCAGTACTTC
>TRBV27|TRBJ2-7|NA|NA
CASSRRDGSYEQYF
TGTGCCAGCAGTCGGCGGGACGGCTCCTACGAGCAGTACTTC
>TRBV5-5|TRBJ2-7|NA|NA
CASSLGGPFEQYF
TGTGCCAGCAGCTTGGGTGGTCCGTTTGAGCAGTACTTC
>TRBV18|TRBJ2-5|NA|few
CASSTGRQETQYF
TGTGCCAGCTCGACAGGCCGACAAGAGACCCAGTACTTC
>TRBV7-2|TRBJ2-3|NA|NA
CASTGGPVTDTQYF
TGTGCCAGCACGGGGGGCCCGGTCACAGATACGCAGTATTTT
>TRBV27|TRBJ2-7|NA|NA
CASSMTDPAYEQYF
TGTGCCAGCAGTATGACGGACCCCGCCTACGAGCAGTACTTC
>TRBV5-6|TRBJ2-1|NA|few
CASSLGSGGSSYNEQFF
TGTGCCAGCAGCTTGGGTAGTGGGGGCAGCTCCTACAATGAGCAGTTCTTC
>TRBV5-1|TRBJ2-3|TRBD1|NA
CASSSAPGTGTDTQYF
TGCGCCAGCAGTTCAGCCCCCGGGACAGGGACAGATACGCAGTATTTT
>TRBV6-6|TRBJ1-2|TRBD1|NA
CASRRDRGEIGYTF
TGTGCCAGCAGACGTGACAGGGGTGAGATTGGCTACACCTTC
>TRBV4-1|TRBJ2-5|TRBD1|NA
CASSQGTGAKETQYF
TGCGCCAGCAGCCAAGGGACAGGAGCCAAAGAGACCCAGTACTTC
>TRBV11-2|TRBJ2-5|TRBD1|NA
CASSLDQGAQETQYF
TGTGCCAGCAGCTTAGACCAGGGGGCGCAGGAGACCCAGTACTTC